The 12 T cell receptor beta chains listed next were all sequenced from one sample in a study of T cells in Graves' hyperthyroidism and ophthalmopathy. Using RNA transcripts as the source, TCR beta CDR3 regions were amplified. First-round RT-PCR with HTBI primers amplified the TCR CDR3 region. TCRdb ran MiXCR on the multiplex PCR reads and lists one entry per CDR3 protein. This table has 480,000 or so distinct CDR3 sequences, 40% to 50% appearing once. Sequenced sample: peripheral blood or thyroid tissue (not recorded which). These receptors came from an adult woman with Graves' disease, either hyperthyroidism or ophthalmopathy (not recorded which).

The table lists this clonotype with many counts. This chain uses TRBV7-9 with TRBJ2-7; perhaps TRBD2 as D (5 bases). The germline gives CDR1 SEHNR, CDR2 FQNEAQ (reference sequence). The CDR3 length is 14 residues. Between the trimmed V and J ends, which lost 5 bases and 7 bases, there was a span of 18 bases. The DNA for the CDR3 is TGTGCCAGCAGCCAGTCCCGGCTGGCGGGTGAGCAGTACTTC. Encoded protein: CASSQSRLAGEQYF. The full variable domain, with the rest looked up from reference TRBV7-9 and TRBJ2-7, is DTGVSQNPRHKITKRGQNVTFRCDPISEHNRLYWYRQTLGQGPEFLTYFQNEAQLEKSRLLSDRFSAERPKGSFSTLEIQRTEQGDSAMYLCASSQSRLAGEQYFGPGTRLTVT.

Comment on this clonotype: A much larger clonotype is one base distant, so this may be a read error. The gene calls are TRBV7-9 and TRBJ1-5; TRBD1 agrees at 10 bases. V lost 5 bases to trimming and J lost 9 bases; unmatched junction nucleotides: 7. The CDR3 loop spans 14 amino acids. The V gene's germline CDR1 is SEHNR and CDR2 FQNEAQ (reference sequence). CDR3 DNA sequence: TGTGCCAGCAGCCACCGGGACAGGGGACGGCCCCAGCATTTT. This gives the protein CASSHRDRGRPQHF.

Only one count was recorded for this clonotype. The rearrangement joins TRBV28 to TRBJ1-2; 10 bases agree with TRBD1. Per germline, CDR1 MDHEN and CDR2 SYDVKM. Trimming at V came to 9 bases and at J to 8 bases, leaving 18 bases not matched to a gene. The CDR3 loop spans 16 amino acids. CDR3 region: CASRHQIGQGVRGYTF. DNA for the CDR3: TGTGCCAGTCGCCACCAAATAGGACAGGGGGTGCGAGGCTACACCTTC.

The chain couples TRBV7-2 to TRBJ1-6; 7 bases align to TRBD1. Germline assignment: CDR1 SGHTA and CDR2 FQGNSA. J lost 6 bases, V lost 4 bases, and 6 bases had no gene match. This CDR3 has 15 residues. The CDR3 here is CASSSRGDSNSPLHF. The DNA for the CDR3 is TGTGCCAGCAGCTCGAGAGGGGACAGTAATTCACCCCTCCACTTT.

V is TRBV30 and J is TRBJ1-1, with D unresolved. CDR1 and CDR2 (germline): GTSNPN, SVGIG (reference sequence). Trimming removed 5 bases at V and 5 bases at J, with 9 bases between. The CDR3 is 11 residues long. The CDR3 DNA reads TGTGCCTGGTACAAGGATACTGAAGCTTTCTTT. This encodes CAWYKDTEAFF. Variable domain in full (rest from reference TRBV30 and TRBJ1-1): SQTIHQWPATLVQPVGSPLSLECTVEGTSNPNLYWYRQAAGRGLQLLFYSVGIGQISSEVPQNLSASRPQDRQFILSSKKLLLSDSGFYLCAWYKDTEAFFGQGTRLTVV.

This clonotype occurred a few times. The chain combines TRBV2 with TRBJ1-1, with 10 bases fitting TRBD1. From germline, CDR1 is SNHLY and CDR2 FYNNEI. This CDR3 has 14 amino acids. Trimming cost V 6 bases and J 3 bases; bases outside gene matches: 4. Written as DNA, the CDR3 is TGTGCCAGCAGAAGGACAGGGGGGGACACTGAAGCTTTCTTT. Amino acids: CASRRTGGDTEAFF.

This clonotype showed up many times. V is TRBV29-1 and J is TRBJ1-2; no firm D call. The CDR3 extends over 10 amino acids. The V gene lost 3 bases and the J gene lost 6 bases, with 5 bases spanning the gap. Per germline, CDR1 SQVTM and CDR2 ANQGSEA. DNA of the CDR3: TGCAGCGTTGACAGGAATGGCTACACCTTC. Translation: CSVDRNGYTF.

This clonotype showed up many times. This sequence joins TRBV2 and TRBJ1-2; no reliable D call. Trimming removed 5 bases from V and 0 bases from J, with 13 bases in between. CDR1 SNHLY and CDR2 FYNNEI come from the germline V gene. The CDR3 runs to 15 residues. CDR3 DNA: TGTGCCAGCAGTCGAACCAGCCAAACTAACTATGGCTACACCTTC. This translates into CASSRTSQTNYGYTF.

CDR3 loop: CATSREDRGWGTDTQYF. DNA of the CDR3: TGTGCCACCAGCAGAGAGGACAGGGGATGGGGCACAGATACGCAGTATTTT. The chain is built from TRBV15 and TRBJ2-3; 9 bases agree with TRBD1. J lost 1 base, V lost 0 bases, and 5 bases had no gene match. Germline CDR1 and CDR2: LNHNV and YYDKDF (reference sequence). The CDR3 is 17 amino acids.

This clonotype appeared many times. V usage is TRBV20-1 and J usage is TRBJ2-7, with D perhaps being TRBD1 or TRBD2 (6 bases each). The CDR3 is 14 residues long. With 3 bases removed from V and 4 bases from J, the gap between germline ends came to 16 bases. The germline gives CDR1 DFQATT, CDR2 SNEGSKA (reference sequence). In nucleotides, the CDR3 is TGCAGTGCTAGGGGGGGCGGTCTTGGGTACGAGCAGTACTTC. This sequence encodes CSARGGGLGYEQYF.

The table lists this clonotype with a few counts. The J gene is TRBJ2-5, the V gene TRBV7-9; no definite D call. Trimming removed 7 bases from V and 3 bases from J, with 9 bases in between. The CDR3 totals 12 residues. Germline V CDR1 and CDR2: SEHNR, FQNEAQ (reference sequence). The CDR3 here is CASTKPEETQYF. DNA for the CDR3: TGTGCCAGCACCAAACCCGAAGAGACCCAGTACTTC.

The chain is built from TRBV15 and TRBJ2-5, with D unclear. The germline CDR1 and CDR2 sequences are LNHNV and YYDKDF (reference sequence). The CDR3 sequence is 14 residues long. Deletions cut 3 bases from V and 9 bases from J, with 17 bases between. CDR3 nucleotide sequence: TGTGCCACCAGCAGGGTGAATAGCAATCAGCCCCAGTACTTC. This translates into CATSRVNSNQPQYF.